Each of the 8 T cell receptor beta chains below was sequenced from the same sample in a study of blood T cell repertoires in COVID-19. Clones were read by immunoSEQ multiplex PCR, and TCRdb kept only the in-frame ones, dropping some. The table has roughly 260,000 clones, 88% seen once. Sequencing was carried out using peripheral blood. Receptor source: a man aged 55-75 years who had recovered from COVID-19.

The rearrangement links TRBV7-3 to TRBJ2-7, with D perhaps TRBD1 (5 bases). V was shortened by 5 bases and J by 4 bases, with 15 bases between the two germline ends. From germline, CDR1 is SGHTA and CDR2 FQGTGA. The CDR3 loop spans 14 amino acids. CDR3 loop: CASSPDSFSYEQYF. CDR3 nucleotides: TGTGCCAGCAGCCCTGACAGTTTTAGTTACGAGCAGTACTTC.

This chain's CDR3 is CASSLGTGKLYGTQYF. The CDR3 nucleotides are TGCGCCAGCAGCTTGGGGACAGGGAAGTTGTATGGGACCCAGTACTTC. V and J are TRBV5-1 and TRBJ2-5, with 8 bases that match TRBD1. The CDR3 totals 16 residues. Germline CDR1 reads SGHRS; CDR2 reads YFSETQ. V lost 0 bases and J lost 7; bases outside the gene matches: 11. Based on the CDR3 plus reference TRBV5-1 and TRBJ2-5, the full variable domain is KAGVTQTPRYLIKTRGQQVTLSCSPISGHRSVSWYQQTPGQGLQFLFEYFSETQRNKGNFPGRFSGRQFSNSRSEMNVSTLELGDSALYLCASSLGTGKLYGTQYFGPGTRLLVL.

This chain connects TRBV7-2 to TRBJ2-7; D is uncertain. Per germline, CDR1 SGHTA and CDR2 FQGNSA. The length of the CDR3 is 13 residues. The V end lost 4 bases, the J end lost 0 bases, and 7 bases lay between the germline ends. The CDR3 DNA reads as TGTGCCAGCAGCTCGTCAGGCTCCTACGAGCAGTACTTC. Residues: CASSSSGSYEQYF.

The chain uses TRBV19 and TRBJ2-7; possibly TRBD1 for D (6 bases). The V end lost 7 bases, the J end lost 9 bases, and 19 bases lay between the germline ends. This CDR3 has 13 residues. Germline CDR1 and CDR2: LNHDA and SQIVND (reference sequence). The CDR3 loop is CASNSGHPSGQYF. In nucleotides, the CDR3 is TGTGCCAGTAATTCGGGACACCCGTCCGGGCAGTACTTC.

The CDR3 DNA follows: TGTGCCAGCAGCTTGGGGACAGGGGTGGGAGATACGCAGTATTTT. Translation: CASSLGTGVGDTQYF. The chain links TRBV5-8 to TRBJ2-3, with 9 bases identical to TRBD1. Germline V gives CDR1 SGHTS, CDR2 YDEGEE. The CDR3 has 15 amino acids. The J segment lost 5 bases and the V segment lost 0 bases, leaving 4 bases of the junction unmatched. The complete variable domain, with remaining parts taken from reference TRBV5-8 and TRBJ2-3, reads EAGVTQSPTHLIKTRGQQATLRCSPISGHTSVYWYQQALGLGLQFLLWYDEGEERNRGNFPPRFSGRQFPNYSSELNVNALELEDSALYLCASSLGTGVGDTQYFGPGTRLTVL.

The chain uses TRBV20-1 and TRBJ2-3, with no clear D. With 3 bases removed from V and 6 bases from J, the gap between germline ends came to 7 bases. Germline values: CDR1 DFQATT, CDR2 SNEGSKA (reference sequence). The length of the CDR3 is 11 residues. The CDR3 DNA reads as TGCAGTGCTAGCCACTTGGATACGCAGTATTTT. Its protein product is CSASHLDTQYF.

The V and J genes are TRBV7-3 and TRBJ2-3; D gene ambiguous. This CDR3 spans 15 amino acids. CDR1 SGHTA and CDR2 FQGTGA come from the germline V gene. The V and J ends lost 3 bases and 0 bases respectively, with 10 bases between them. The CDR3 here is CASSFATTSTDTQYF. In DNA form, the CDR3 reads TGTGCCAGCAGCTTCGCCACCACTAGCACAGATACGCAGTATTTT.

This clone was counted once. This rearrangement joins TRBV3-1 (or the pseudogene TRBV3-2) to TRBJ2-2; 9 bases align to TRBD1. Germline V gene sequence: CDR1 LGHDT, CDR2 YNNKEL (reference sequence). The CDR3 length is 14 residues. With V trimmed by 4 bases and J by 4 bases, 1 base remained unmatched. This CDR3 reads CASSRDRATGELFF. The CDR3 DNA is TGTGCCAGCAGCCGGGACAGGGCCACCGGGGAGCTGTTTTTT.